What follows is one T cell receptor beta chain and its context. The sample holds many counts of this clonotype. There is no known antigen for this receptor. Base qualities were left out, and no much larger clone turns up one base away. CDR1 is given as GTSNPN and CDR2 as SVGIG, both from the germline V gene (reference sequence). Reading from cysteine to phenylalanine, the CDR3 counts 13 amino acids. Just CDR3 DNA is preserved here, 39 bases in frame from base 1. Trimming takes 2 bases from V and 3 bases from J, and the germline ends sit 7 bases apart. This entry is derived from a study of beta chain bispecific antibodies for T cell cancers (dated by TCRdb to about 2021). Study-level background: After T cells from healthy donors were cocultured with bispecific antibodies and T cell leukemia lines, the researchers used TRBV sequencing of the cells that survived to measure how much each TRBV family was depleted. Surface TRBV12 (TRBV12-3) was expressed by Jurkat cells, and surface TRBV5-5 was expressed by HPB-ALL cells. The paper as a whole reports these results and caveats: Relative to anti-CD19, TRBV5-5 signal was reduced by approximately 98% and signal from the closely related TRBV5-6 was reduced by approximately 90% after anti-TRBV5-5 exposure. Every sequenced sample contained a mix of leukemia cell line cells and normal T cells, and most targeted TRBV signal came from the leukemia cells rather than from the normal T cells. Relative to anti-CD19, the TRBV12-3 share of total TRBV signal was reduced by roughly 99% after anti-TRBV12 exposure, whereas a nonsignificant over 30% decrease was observed for TRBV12-4. Cross-reactivity of the anti-TRBV5-5 antibody with TRBV5-6 was attributed to high sequence similarity between the two genes.

Libraries incorporated unique molecular identifier barcodes, which were used to quantify clonotypes. Qiagen AllPrep DNA/RNA Micro kits were used to isolate total RNA, and an Agilent TapeStation was used to check RNA quality. TCR beta libraries were constructed by 5' RACE, in which cDNA synthesis was followed by two PCR steps with TCR beta constant-region gene-specific primers. An Illumina MiSeq platform was used to sequence the TCR beta libraries. The authors' pipeline ran thus. Reads were processed with MIGEC, MiXCR and VDJtools. The frequency of each clonotype was calculated as the fraction of all unique molecular identifiers in the sample that belonged to that clonotype. Nonfunctional TRBV genes classified in IMGT as pseudogenes or open reading frames, for example TRBV1, TRBV12-1 and TRBV21, were left out. TCRdb ran its own pipeline on the public reads, namely fastp trimming at Q25 and MiXCR clone calling, and kept in-frame beta chains. Rows with one shared CDR3 protein collapse into an entry with the most common genes and DNA. The V and J calls come from TCRdb's annotation, not from the publication. In this sample the table shows about 8,800 distinct CDR3 sequences, less than 2.5% of which occur a single time. The ten largest clones represent over 60% of the sample.

The treatment or condition label on this specimen signifies: alpha-CD19 control bispecific (anti-CD19 x anti-CD3). T cells were expanded from blood mononuclear cells for about 3 days with either the anti-CD3 antibody OKT3 or CD3/CD28 Dynabeads. Anti-CD19 bispecific antibody cocultures served as comparators for TRBV sequencing; in separate killing assays, anti-CD19 had no effect on Jurkat or HPB-ALL cells. The culture conditions for expanded T cells were RPMI 1640 plus 10% fetal bovine serum, recombinant human IL-2 (about 100 IU/ml) and IL-7 (roughly 5.5 ng/ml). Cocultures combined 5 x 10^4 or so normal T cells with 5 x 10^4 or so target cells and bispecific antibody in roughly 100 ul, incubated less than 20 hours at 37°C. Every bispecific antibody was made of two single-chain variable fragments, expressed in a single-chain diabody format carrying a His tag. The effector T cells were obtained from healthy human donors, with peripheral blood mononuclear cells isolated from leukapheresis samples by Ficoll density gradient centrifugation.

Sequenced material: T cells from a healthy donor cultured with Jurkat leukemia cells, taken from a culture containing an anti-CD19 bispecific antibody. The TCR originated in a human donor in good health. Some clones in this sample may be carry-over from other donors' samples. The sequence is built from TRBV30 and TRBJ2-2; too little of a D gene remains to name it. The DNA sequence follows: TGTGCCTGGAGTTCTATGTACACCGGGGAGCTGTTTTTT. It codes for CAWSSMYTGELFF.